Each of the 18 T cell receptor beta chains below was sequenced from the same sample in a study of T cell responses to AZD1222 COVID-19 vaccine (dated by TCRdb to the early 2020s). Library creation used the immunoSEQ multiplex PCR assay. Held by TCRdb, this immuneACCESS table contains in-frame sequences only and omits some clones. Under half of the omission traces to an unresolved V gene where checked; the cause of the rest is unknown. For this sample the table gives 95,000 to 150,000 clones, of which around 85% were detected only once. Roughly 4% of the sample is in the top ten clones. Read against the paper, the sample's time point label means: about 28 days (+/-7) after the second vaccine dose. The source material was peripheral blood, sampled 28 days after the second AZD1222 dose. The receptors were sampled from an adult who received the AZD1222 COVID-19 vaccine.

For the CDR3, the DNA is TGTGCCAGCAGCTTGCTTCTGGGACAGGGCCCTTCAGGGCAGTTCTTC. It codes for CASSLLLGQGPSGQFF. This rearrangement joins TRBV5-6 to TRBJ2-1; TRBD1 agrees at 9 bases. Germline V CDR1 and CDR2: SGHDT, YYEEEE. V trimming: 1 base; J trimming: 12 bases; junction bases outside the gene matches: 14. The CDR3 has 16 residues.

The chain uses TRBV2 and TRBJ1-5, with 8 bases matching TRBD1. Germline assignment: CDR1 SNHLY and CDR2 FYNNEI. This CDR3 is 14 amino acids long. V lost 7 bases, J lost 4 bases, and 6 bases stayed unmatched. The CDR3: CASTADRGNQPQHF. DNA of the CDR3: TGTGCCAGCACAGCCGACAGGGGAAATCAGCCCCAGCATTTT.

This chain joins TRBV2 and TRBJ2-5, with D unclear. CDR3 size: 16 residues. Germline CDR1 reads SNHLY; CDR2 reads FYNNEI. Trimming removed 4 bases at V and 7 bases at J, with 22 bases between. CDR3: CASSVGLRGGVGTQYF. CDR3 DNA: TGTGCCAGCAGTGTAGGGCTGCGTGGTGGGGTTGGGACCCAGTACTTC.

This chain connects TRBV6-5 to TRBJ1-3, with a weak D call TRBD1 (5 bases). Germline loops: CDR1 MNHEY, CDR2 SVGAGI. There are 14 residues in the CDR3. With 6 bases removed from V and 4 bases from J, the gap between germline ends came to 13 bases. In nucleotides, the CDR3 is TGTGCCAGCAGCCCCGGGACGGAAGGAAACACCATATATTTT. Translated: CASSPGTEGNTIYF.

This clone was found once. CDR3 region: CASNFRGGGTEAFF. DNA of the CDR3: TGTGCCAGCAACTTCAGGGGGGGAGGCACTGAAGCTTTCTTT. The rearrangement links TRBV25-1 to TRBJ1-1; TRBD1 matches at 7 bases. The V gene's germline CDR1 is MGHDK and CDR2 SYGVNS. The J segment lost 4 bases and the V segment lost 7 bases, leaving 9 bases of the junction unmatched. CDR3 length equals 14 residues.

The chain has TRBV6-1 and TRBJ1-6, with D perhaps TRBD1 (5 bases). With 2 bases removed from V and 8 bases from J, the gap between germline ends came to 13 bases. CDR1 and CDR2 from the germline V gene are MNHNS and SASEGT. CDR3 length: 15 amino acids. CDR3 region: CASSEYAGKDSPLHF. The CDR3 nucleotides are TGTGCCAGCAGTGAATATGCAGGGAAGGATTCACCCCTCCACTTT.

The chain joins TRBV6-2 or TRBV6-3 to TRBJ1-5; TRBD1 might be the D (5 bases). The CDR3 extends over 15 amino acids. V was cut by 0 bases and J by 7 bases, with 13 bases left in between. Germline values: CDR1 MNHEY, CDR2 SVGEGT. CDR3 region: CASSYSGTEGQPQHF. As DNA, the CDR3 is TGTGCCAGCAGTTACTCAGGGACCGAGGGCCAGCCCCAGCATTTT.

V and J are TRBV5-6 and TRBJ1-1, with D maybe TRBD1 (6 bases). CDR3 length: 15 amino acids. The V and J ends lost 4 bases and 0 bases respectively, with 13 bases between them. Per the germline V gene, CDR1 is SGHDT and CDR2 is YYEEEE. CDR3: CASSPRRDMNTEAFF. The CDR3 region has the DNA TGTGCCAGCAGCCCGAGAAGGGACATGAACACTGAAGCTTTCTTT.

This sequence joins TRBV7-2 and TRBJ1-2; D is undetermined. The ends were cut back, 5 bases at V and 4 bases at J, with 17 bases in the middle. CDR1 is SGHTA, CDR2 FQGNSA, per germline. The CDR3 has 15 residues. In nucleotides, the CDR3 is TGTGCCAGCAGCCCCGGCGGAGGCGGTCGCTATGGCTACACCTTC. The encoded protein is CASSPGGGGRYGYTF.

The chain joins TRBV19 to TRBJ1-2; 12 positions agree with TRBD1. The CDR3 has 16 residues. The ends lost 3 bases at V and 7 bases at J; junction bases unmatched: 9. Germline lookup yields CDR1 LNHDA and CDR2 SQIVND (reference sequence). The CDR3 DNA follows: TGTGCCAGTAGTATGGGACTGGGACAGGGGGCGTCTGGCTACACCTTC. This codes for CASSMGLGQGASGYTF.

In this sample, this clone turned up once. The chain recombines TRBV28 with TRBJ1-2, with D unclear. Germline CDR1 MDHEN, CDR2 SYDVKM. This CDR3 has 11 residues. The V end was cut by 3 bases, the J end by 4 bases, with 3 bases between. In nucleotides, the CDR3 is TGTGCCAGCAGTTTGGCCTATGGCTACACCTTC. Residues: CASSLAYGYTF.

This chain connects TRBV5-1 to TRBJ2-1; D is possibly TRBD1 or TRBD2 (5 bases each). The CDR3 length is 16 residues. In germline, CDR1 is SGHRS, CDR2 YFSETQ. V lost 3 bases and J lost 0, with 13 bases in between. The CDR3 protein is CASSSGTQSSYNEQFF. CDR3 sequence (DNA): TGCGCCAGCAGCTCCGGGACCCAAAGCTCCTACAATGAGCAGTTCTTC.

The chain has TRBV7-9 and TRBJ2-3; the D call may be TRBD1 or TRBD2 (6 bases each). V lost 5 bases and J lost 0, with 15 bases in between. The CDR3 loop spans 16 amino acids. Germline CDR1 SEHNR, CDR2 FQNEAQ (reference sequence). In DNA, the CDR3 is TGTGCCAGCAGCATCGGAAGGGGGGCTAGCACAGATACGCAGTATTTT. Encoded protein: CASSIGRGASTDTQYF.

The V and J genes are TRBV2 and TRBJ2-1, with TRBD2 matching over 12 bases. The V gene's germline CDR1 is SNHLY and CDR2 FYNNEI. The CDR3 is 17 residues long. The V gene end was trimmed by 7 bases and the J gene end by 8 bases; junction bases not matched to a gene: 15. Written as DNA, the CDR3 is TGTGCCAGCACCTTTACCCTCCTAGCGGGGGGGAGGGATGAGCAGTTCTTC. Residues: CASTFTLLAGGRDEQFF.

The DNA of the CDR3 is TGCAGCGCGACGGACAATAACCAAGAGACCCAGTACTTC. Protein product: CSATDNNQETQYF. This chain joins TRBV29-1 and TRBJ2-5; TRBD1 is a possible D gene (5 bases). Trimming took off 7 bases at V and 0 bases at J, with 12 bases between the two ends. The CDR3 contains 13 residues. Germline V gives CDR1 SQVTM, CDR2 ANQGSEA.

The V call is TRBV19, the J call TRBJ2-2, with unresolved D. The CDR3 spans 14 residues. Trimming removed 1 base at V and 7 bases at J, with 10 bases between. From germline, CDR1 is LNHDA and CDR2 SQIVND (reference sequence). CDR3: CASSIAQFYGELFF. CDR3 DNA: TGTGCCAGTAGTATAGCCCAGTTTTACGGGGAGCTGTTTTTT.

The CDR3 loop reads CASRLVVVTGELFF. DNA of the CDR3: TGTGCCAGCAGGTTGGTGGTGGTGACCGGGGAGCTGTTTTTT. The V call is TRBV28, the J call TRBJ2-2; no reliable D call. Trimming removed 6 bases from V and 5 bases from J, with 13 bases in between. The CDR3 has 14 residues. CDR1 MDHEN and CDR2 SYDVKM come from the germline V gene.

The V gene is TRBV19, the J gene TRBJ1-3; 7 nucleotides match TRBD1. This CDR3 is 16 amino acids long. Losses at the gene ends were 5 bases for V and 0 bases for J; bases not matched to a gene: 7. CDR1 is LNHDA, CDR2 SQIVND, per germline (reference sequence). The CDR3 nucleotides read TGTGCCAGTAGTGTGACCGGGACAGACTCTGGAAACACCATATATTTT. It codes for CASSVTGTDSGNTIYF.